This TCR beta chain was sequenced during a study of T-cell reconstitution after alpha-beta-depleted transplantation in children. With 6 bases removed from V and 1 base from J, the gap between germline ends came to 11 bases. The CDR3 consists of 13 residues. Looked up from germline, CDR1 is SQVTM and CDR2 is ANQGSEA. Using unique molecular identifiers, the investigators prepared the TCRbeta library. TCRdb re-analysed the PCR reads in MiXCR, keeping a single row per CDR3 protein. Counted here are a few hundred thousand distinct CDR3 sequences, about 25% occurring once; the ten biggest clones make up more than 2%. General study points: Recipient T cells and thymic progenitors that survived gave rise to the high TCRbeta diversity observed at day 60 in some patients. By one year post-transplant, T-cell counts and diversity largely arose from T cells that were newly produced.

As for this clonotype: Antigen: not known.

This sequence was found in a girl under 10 years old with Fanconi anemia, due to receive a stem cell transplant. J is TRBJ2-3 and V is TRBV29-1; no reliable D call. The sample was PBMCs, taken before TCRalphabeta/CD19-depleted stem cell transplant. The CDR3 region has the DNA TGCAGCGTCGATCTGGGTGGCACAGATACGCAGTATTTT. Amino acids: CSVDLGGTDTQYF.